This T cell receptor (beta chain) was recovered during a study of blood T cell repertoires in COVID-19. The CDR3 contains 16 residues. Germline CDR1 reads LGHDT; CDR2 reads YNNKEL (reference sequence). The V segment lost 1 base and the J segment 8 bases; nucleotides outside the gene matches: 9. Assay used: immunoSEQ multiplex PCR; TCRdb lists only in-frame clones, some missing. The sample yields roughly 16,000 clones, roughly three quarters seen once. The receptor was derived from a man aged 55 to 70 with active or convalescent COVID-19. V is TRBV3-1 (or the pseudogene TRBV3-2) and J is TRBJ2-1, with 9 bases matching TRBD1. Sequencing was carried out using peripheral blood. The CDR3 protein is CASSQVVRTGDDEQFF. CDR3 coding DNA: TGTGCCAGCAGCCAAGTTGTCCGGACAGGGGATGATGAGCAGTTCTTC.